Here is one T cell receptor (beta chain) with its context. What it binds is unknown. The data belong to a study of a mutant IDH1 vaccine in newly diagnosed glioma. Study-wide background: Averaging 40.4 years of age, treated patients were about 60% male and 37.5% female. Most patients had received both radiotherapy and temozolomide, the prior options being radiotherapy, temozolomide, or both.

The table came from immunoSEQ multiplex PCR; TCRdb's copy has only in-frame clones and leaves some out. This table holds just over 80,000 clones, 85% found once. Stated time point: week 23, last vaccination. One vaccine dose held 300 ug of mutant IDH1 20-mer peptide and came with topical imiquimod. General observations from the study: Pseudoprogression seemed unrelated to changes in top peripheral T cell clonotypes.

The material was PBMCs, obtained from a glioma patient whose treatment included an IDH1 peptide vaccine. The TCR sequence derives from a man aged 25-45 years with glioma. Some clones in this sample may be carry-over from other donors' samples.

CDR3 sequence reads: CASSRQALNTEAFF. The CDR3 nucleotides read TGTGCCAGCAGCCGACAGGCTCTGAACACTGAAGCTTTCTTT. The gene calls are TRBV5-4 and TRBJ1-1; D might be TRBD1 (6 bases). Germline-derived CDR1 and CDR2 are SGHNT and YYREEE (reference sequence). CDR3 size: 14 residues. V lost 4 bases, J lost 0 bases, and 10 bases lay in between.